This T cell receptor beta chain appears in the sequencing data of a study of spatial heterogeneity in lung cancer. Study information: The average count in raw reads for each unique TCR and UMI combination exceeded nine appearances. General observations from the study: At tumor resection, ubiquitous expanded TCRs were detected in blood more often than later.

V was clipped by 4 bases and J by 8 bases; unmatched bases: 9. CDR1 and CDR2 from the germline V gene are SGHRS and YFSETQ. The length of the CDR3 is 14 residues. MiXCR, applied by TCRdb to the 5' RACE reads, yields one record per CDR3 protein. The sample holds almost 75,000 distinct CDR3 sequences, about an eighth seen once. Described time point: sample taken at primary tumor resection. Whole RNA obtained from tumor, nontumor lung or frozen PBMC underwent sequencing without sorting. Concerning this clonotype itself: Its antigen is still unknown.

This TCR derives from a male donor with early-stage non-small cell lung cancer. Here the sequenced sample was PBMCs, taken at surgery. The chain is built from TRBV5-1 and TRBJ2-1, with 7 positions matching TRBD2. CDR3 region: CASSPSGSAHEQFF. CDR3 DNA sequence: TGCGCCAGCAGCCCTAGCGGCTCCGCCCATGAGCAGTTCTTC.